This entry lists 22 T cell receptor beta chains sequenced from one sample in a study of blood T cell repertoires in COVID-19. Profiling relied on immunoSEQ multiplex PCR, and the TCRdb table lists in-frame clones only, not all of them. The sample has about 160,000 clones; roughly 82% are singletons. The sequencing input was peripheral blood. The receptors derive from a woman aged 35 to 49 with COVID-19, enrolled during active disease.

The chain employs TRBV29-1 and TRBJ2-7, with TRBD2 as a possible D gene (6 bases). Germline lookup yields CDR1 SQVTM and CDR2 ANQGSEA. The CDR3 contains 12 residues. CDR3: CSFIGTSYEQYF. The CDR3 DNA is TGCAGTTTTATAGGGACTTCCTACGAGCAGTACTTC.

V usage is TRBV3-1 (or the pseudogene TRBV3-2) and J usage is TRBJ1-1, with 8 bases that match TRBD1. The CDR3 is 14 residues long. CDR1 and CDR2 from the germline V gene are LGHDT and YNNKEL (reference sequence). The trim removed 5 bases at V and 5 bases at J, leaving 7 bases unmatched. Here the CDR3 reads CASSFQGARTEAFF. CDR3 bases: TGTGCCAGCAGCTTTCAGGGGGCTAGAACTGAAGCTTTCTTT.

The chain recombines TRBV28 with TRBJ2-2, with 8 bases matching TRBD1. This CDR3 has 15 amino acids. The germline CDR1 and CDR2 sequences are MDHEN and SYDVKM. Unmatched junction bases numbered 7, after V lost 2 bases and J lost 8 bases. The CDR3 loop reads CASSLRQGARGELFF. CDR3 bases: TGTGCCAGCAGTTTACGGCAGGGGGCGCGGGGGGAGCTGTTTTTT.

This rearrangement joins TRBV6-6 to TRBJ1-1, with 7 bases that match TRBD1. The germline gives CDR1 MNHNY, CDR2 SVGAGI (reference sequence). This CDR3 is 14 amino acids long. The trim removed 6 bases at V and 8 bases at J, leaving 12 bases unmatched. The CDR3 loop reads CASSTTRDSGEAFF. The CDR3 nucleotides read TGTGCCAGCAGCACGACCAGGGACAGCGGGGAAGCTTTCTTT.

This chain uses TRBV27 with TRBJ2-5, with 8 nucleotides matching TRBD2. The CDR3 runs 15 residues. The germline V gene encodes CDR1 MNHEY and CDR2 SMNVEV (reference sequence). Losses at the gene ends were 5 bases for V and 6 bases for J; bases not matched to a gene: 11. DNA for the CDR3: TGTGCCAGCAGTACTAGCGGAGCCGTGGGAAAGACCCAGTACTTC. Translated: CASSTSGAVGKTQYF.

In nucleotides, the CDR3 is TGCGCCAGCAGCCAACCACGCGCTGAAGCTTTCTTT. This sequence encodes CASSQPRAEAFF. The genes are TRBV4-1 and TRBJ1-1; D is unresolved. The CDR3 covers 12 residues. V lost 2 bases and J 6 bases, leaving 7 bases between the germline ends. The germline V gene encodes CDR1 MGHRA and CDR2 YSYEKL.

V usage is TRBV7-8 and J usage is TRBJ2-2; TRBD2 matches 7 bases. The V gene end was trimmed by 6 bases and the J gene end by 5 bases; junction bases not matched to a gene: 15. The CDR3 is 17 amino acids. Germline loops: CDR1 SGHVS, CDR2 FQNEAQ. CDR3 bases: TGTGCCAGCAGTGGCAGGGCGGGCGGGGGATTAACCGGGGAGCTGTTTTTT. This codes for CASSGRAGGGLTGELFF. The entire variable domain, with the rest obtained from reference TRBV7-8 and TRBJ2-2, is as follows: GAGVSQSPRYKVAKRGQDVALRCDPISGHVSLFWYQQALGQGPEFLTYFQNEAQLDKSGLPSDRFFAERPEGSVSTLKIQRTQQEDSAVYLCASSGRAGGGLTGELFFGEGSRLTVL.

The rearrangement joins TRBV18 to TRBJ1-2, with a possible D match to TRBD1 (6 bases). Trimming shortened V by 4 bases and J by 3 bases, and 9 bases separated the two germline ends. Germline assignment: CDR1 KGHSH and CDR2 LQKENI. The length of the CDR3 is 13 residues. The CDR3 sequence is CASSLGGDYGYTF. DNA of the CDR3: TGTGCCAGCTCACTTGGGGGCGACTATGGCTACACCTTC.

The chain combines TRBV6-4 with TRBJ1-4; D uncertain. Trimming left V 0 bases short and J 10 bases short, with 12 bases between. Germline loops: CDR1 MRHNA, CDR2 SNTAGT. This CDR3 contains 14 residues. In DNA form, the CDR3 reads TGTGCCAGCAGTGACTCTGCGGATTACGGAAAACTGTTTTTT. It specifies CASSDSADYGKLFF.

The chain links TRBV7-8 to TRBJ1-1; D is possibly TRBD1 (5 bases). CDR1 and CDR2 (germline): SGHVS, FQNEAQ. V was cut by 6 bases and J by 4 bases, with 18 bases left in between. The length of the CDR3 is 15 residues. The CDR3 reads CASRPGHFSGTEAFF. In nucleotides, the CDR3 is TGTGCCAGCAGACCTGGACACTTTAGTGGCACTGAAGCTTTCTTT.

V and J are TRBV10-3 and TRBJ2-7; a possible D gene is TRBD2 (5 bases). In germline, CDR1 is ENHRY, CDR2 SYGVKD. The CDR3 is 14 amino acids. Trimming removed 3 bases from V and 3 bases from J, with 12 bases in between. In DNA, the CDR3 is TGTGCCATCAGTGACGCTAGCAAGTACTACGAGCAGTACGTC. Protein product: CAISDASKYYEQYV.

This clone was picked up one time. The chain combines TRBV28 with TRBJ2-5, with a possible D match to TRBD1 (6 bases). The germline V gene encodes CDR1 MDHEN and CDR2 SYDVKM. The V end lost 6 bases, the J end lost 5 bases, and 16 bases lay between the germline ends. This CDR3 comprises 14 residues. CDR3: CASRLGQKGETQYF. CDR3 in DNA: TGTGCCAGCAGATTAGGACAGAAAGGGGAGACCCAGTACTTC.

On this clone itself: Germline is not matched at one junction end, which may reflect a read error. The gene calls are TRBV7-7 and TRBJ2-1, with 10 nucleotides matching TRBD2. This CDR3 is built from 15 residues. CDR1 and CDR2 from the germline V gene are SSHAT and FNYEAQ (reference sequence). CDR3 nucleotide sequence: TGTGCTAGCAGCTTCCAGCTAGCGGGGGACAATGAGCAGTTCTTC. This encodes CASSFQLAGDNEQFF.

CDR3 nucleotide sequence: TGTGCCAGCAGCACCCGACAGCGGGGATCGCGGGGTGAAAAACTGTTTTTT. Amino acid sequence: CASSTRQRGSRGEKLFF. The chain links TRBV3-1 (or the pseudogene TRBV3-2) to TRBJ1-4; a weak D match, TRBD1 (5 bases). Germline values: CDR1 LGHDT, CDR2 YNNKEL (reference sequence). CDR3 length: 17 residues. Between the trimmed V and J ends, which lost 5 bases and 7 bases, there was a span of 23 bases.

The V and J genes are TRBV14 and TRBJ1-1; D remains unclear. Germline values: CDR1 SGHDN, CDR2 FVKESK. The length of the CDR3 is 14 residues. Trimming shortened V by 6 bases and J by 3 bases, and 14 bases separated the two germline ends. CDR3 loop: CASSPELPYTEAFF. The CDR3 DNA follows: TGTGCCAGCAGTCCCGAGTTGCCGTACACTGAAGCTTTCTTT.

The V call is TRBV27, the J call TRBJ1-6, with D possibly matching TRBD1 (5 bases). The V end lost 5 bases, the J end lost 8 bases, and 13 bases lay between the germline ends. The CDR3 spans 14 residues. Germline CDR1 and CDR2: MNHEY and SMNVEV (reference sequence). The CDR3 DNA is TGTGCCAGCAGTAACCAAGGGGTGGATTCACCCCTCCACTTT. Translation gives CASSNQGVDSPLHF.

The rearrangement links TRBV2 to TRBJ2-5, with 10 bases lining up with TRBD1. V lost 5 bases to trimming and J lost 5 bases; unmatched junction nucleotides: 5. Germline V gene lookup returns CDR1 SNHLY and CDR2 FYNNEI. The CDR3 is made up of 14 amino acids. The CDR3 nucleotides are TGTGCCAGCAGTTTCGACAGGGGGCTGGAGACCCAGTACTTC. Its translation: CASSFDRGLETQYF.

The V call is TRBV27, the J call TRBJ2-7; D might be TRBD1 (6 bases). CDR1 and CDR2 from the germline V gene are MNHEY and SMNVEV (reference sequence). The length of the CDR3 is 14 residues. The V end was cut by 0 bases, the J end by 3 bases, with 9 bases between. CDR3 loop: CASSLSRTDYEQYF. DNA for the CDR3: TGTGCCAGCAGTTTATCTAGGACAGACTACGAGCAGTACTTC.

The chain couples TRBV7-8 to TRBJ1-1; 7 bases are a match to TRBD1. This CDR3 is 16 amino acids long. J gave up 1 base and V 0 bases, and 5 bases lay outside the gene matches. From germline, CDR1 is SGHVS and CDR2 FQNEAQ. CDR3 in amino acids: CASSLAGTDPNTEAFF. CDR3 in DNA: TGTGCCAGCAGCTTAGCCGGGACAGACCCGAACACTGAAGCTTTCTTT.

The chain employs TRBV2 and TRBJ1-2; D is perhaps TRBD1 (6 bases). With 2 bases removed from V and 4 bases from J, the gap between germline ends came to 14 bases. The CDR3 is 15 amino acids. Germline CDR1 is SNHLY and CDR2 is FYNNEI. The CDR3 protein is CASSEQRQAGYGYTF. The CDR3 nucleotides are TGTGCCAGCAGTGAACAGAGACAGGCTGGCTATGGCTACACCTTC.

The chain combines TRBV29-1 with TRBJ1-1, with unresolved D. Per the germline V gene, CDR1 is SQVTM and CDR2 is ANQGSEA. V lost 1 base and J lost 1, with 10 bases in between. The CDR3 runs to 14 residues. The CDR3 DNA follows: TGCAGCGTTGAAGCAGGCCAGCAGAACACTGAAGCTTTCTTT. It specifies CSVEAGQQNTEAFF.

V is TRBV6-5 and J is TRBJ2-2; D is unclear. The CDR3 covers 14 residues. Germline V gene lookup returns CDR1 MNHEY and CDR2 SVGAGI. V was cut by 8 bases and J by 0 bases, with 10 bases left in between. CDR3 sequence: CASLYYPNTGELFF. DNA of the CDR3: TGTGCCAGCCTGTACTACCCGAACACCGGGGAGCTGTTTTTT.